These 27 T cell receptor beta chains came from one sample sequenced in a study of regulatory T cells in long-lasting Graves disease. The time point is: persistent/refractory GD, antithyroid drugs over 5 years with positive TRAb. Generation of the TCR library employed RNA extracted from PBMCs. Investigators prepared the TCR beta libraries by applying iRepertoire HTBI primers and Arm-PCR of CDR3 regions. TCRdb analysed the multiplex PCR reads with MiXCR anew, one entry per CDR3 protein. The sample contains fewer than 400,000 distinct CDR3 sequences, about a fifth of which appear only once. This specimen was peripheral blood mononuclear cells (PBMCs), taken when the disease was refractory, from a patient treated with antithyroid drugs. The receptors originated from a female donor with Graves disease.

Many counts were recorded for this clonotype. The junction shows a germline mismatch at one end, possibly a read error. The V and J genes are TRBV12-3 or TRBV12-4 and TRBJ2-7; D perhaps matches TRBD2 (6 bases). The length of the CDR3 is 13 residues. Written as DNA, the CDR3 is TGTGCCAGCAGTCTAGCGACACACTACGAGCAGTACTTC. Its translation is CASSLATHYEQYF.

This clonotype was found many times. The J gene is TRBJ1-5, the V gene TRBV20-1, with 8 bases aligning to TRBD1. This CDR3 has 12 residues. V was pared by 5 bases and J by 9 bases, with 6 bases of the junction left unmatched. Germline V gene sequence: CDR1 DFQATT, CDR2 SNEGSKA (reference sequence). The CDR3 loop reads CSAGQGSPPQHF. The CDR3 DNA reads TGCAGTGCTGGACAGGGCTCGCCGCCCCAGCATTTT.

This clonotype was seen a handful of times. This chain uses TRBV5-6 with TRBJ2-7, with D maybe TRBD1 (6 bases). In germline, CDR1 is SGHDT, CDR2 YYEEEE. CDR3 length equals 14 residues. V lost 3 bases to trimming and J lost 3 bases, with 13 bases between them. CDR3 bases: TGTGCCAGCAGCTCGGGACACAGCCACTACGAGCAGTACTTC. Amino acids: CASSSGHSHYEQYF.

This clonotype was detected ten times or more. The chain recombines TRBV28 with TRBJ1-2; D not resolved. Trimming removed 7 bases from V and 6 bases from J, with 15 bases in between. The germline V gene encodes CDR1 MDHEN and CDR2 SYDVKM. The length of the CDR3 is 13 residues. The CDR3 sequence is CASTNSMRDGYTF. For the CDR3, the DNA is TGTGCCAGCACCAATTCTATGAGAGATGGCTACACCTTC.

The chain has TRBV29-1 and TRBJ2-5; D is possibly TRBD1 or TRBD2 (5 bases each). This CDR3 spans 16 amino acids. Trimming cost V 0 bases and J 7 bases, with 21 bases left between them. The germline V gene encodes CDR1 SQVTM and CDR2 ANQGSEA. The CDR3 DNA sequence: TGCAGCGTTGAAGACCCCCGGGGCACACCCTGGGGGACCCAGTACTTC. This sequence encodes CSVEDPRGTPWGTQYF.

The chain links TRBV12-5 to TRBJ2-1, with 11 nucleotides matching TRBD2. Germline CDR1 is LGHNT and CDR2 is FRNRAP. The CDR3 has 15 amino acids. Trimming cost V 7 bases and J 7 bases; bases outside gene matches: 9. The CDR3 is CASAVVVAGGNEQFF. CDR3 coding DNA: TGTGCTAGTGCTGTGGTAGTAGCGGGAGGGAATGAGCAGTTCTTC.

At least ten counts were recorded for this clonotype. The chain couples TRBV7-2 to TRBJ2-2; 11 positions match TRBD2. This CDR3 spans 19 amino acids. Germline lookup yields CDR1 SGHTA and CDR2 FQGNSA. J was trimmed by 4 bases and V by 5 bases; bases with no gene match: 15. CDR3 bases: TGTGCCAGCAGCCGCATGCCCTCAACTAGCGGGAGATCCACCGGGGAGCTGTTTTTT. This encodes CASSRMPSTSGRSTGELFF. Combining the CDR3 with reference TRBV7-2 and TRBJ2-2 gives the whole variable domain GAGVSQSPSNKVTEKGKDVELRCDPISGHTALYWYRQSLGQGLEFLIYFQGNSAPDKSGLPSDRFSAERTGGSVSTLTIQRTQQEDSAVYLCASSRMPSTSGRSTGELFFGEGSRLTVL.

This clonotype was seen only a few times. CDR3 amino acids: CASSPGLGGHQYF. CDR3 in DNA: TGCGCCAGCAGTCCTGGGCTCGGGGGCCACCAGTACTTC. This rearrangement joins TRBV5-1 to TRBJ2-4; perhaps D is TRBD1 or TRBD2 (6 bases each). V was trimmed by 5 bases and J by 13 bases, leaving 19 bases between them. CDR3 size: 13 residues. CDR1 is SGHRS, CDR2 YFSETQ, per germline.

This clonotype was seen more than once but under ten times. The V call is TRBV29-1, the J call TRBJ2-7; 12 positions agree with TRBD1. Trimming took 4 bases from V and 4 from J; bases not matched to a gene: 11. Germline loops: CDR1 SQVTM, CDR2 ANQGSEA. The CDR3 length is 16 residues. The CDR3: CSVAGTGGFPLYEQYF. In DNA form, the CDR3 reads TGCAGCGTTGCAGGGACAGGGGGCTTCCCTTTATACGAGCAGTACTTC.

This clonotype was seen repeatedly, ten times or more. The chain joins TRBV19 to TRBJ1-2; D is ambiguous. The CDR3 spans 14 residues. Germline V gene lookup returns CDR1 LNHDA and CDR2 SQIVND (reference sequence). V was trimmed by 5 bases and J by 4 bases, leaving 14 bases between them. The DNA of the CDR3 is TGTGCCAGTAGTCTTTCCGTCGGCCTCTATGGCTACACCTTC. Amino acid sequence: CASSLSVGLYGYTF.

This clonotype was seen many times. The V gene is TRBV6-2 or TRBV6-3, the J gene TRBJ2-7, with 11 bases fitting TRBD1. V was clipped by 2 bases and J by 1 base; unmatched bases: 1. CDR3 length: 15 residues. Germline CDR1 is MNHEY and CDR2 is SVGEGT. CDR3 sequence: CASSYGTGGSYEQYF. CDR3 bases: TGTGCCAGCAGTTACGGGACAGGGGGGTCCTACGAGCAGTACTTC.

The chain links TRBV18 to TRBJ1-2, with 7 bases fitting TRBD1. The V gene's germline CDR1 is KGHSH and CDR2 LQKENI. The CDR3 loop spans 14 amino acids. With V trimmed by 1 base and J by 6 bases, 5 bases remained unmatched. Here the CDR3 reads CASSPRTGQDGYTF. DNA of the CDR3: TGTGCCAGCTCACCACGAACCGGACAGGATGGCTACACCTTC. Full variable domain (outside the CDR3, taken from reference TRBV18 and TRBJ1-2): NAGVMQNPRHLVRRRGQEARLRCSPMKGHSHVYWYRQLPEEGLKFMVYLQKENIIDESGMPKERFSAEFPKEGPSILRIQQVVRGDSAAYFCASSPRTGQDGYTFGSGTRLTVV.

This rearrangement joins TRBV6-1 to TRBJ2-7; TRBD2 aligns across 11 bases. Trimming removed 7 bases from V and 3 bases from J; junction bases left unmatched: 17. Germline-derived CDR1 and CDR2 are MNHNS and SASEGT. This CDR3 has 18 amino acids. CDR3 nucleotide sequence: TGTGCCAGCACCCTTCGGCAGGATCTGACTAGCGGGATCTACGAGCAGTACTTC. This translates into CASTLRQDLTSGIYEQYF.

CDR3 DNA: TGTGCCAGCAGCACCCCGGGACTAAACACTGAAGCTTTCTTT. Its protein product is CASSTPGLNTEAFF. V usage is TRBV7-9 and J usage is TRBJ1-1; possibly TRBD1 for D (5 bases). The CDR3 extends over 14 amino acids. The V end was cut by 5 bases, the J end by 2 bases, with 12 bases between. CDR1 SEHNR and CDR2 FQNEAQ come from the germline V gene (reference sequence).

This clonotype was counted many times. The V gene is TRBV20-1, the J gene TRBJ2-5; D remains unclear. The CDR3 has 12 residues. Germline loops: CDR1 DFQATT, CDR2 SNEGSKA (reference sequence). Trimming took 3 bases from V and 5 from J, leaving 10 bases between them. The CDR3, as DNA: TGCAGTGCTAGGCAGGTCTGGGAGACCCAGTACTTC. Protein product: CSARQVWETQYF.

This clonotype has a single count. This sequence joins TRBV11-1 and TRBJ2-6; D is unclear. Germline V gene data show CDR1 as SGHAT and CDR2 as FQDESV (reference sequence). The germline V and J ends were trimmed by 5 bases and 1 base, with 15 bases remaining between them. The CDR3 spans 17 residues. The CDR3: CASSPYPGWSGANVLTF. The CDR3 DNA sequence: TGTGCCAGCAGCCCCTACCCGGGTTGGTCTGGGGCCAACGTCCTGACTTTC. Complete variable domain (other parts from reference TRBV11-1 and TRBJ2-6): EAEVAQSPRYKITEKSQAVAFWCDPISGHATLYWYRQILGQGPELLVQFQDESVVDDSQLPKDRFSAERLKGVDSTLKIQPAELGDSAMYLCASSPYPGWSGANVLTFGAGSRLTVL.

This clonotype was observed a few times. CDR3: CSARPGTAQETQYF. The CDR3 coding sequence is TGCAGTGCTAGACCCGGGACGGCCCAAGAGACCCAGTACTTC. This sequence joins TRBV20-1 and TRBJ2-5; D is possibly TRBD1 or TRBD2 (5 bases each). Trimming removed 2 bases from V and 1 base from J, with 11 bases in between. The CDR3 sequence is 14 residues long. CDR1 DFQATT and CDR2 SNEGSKA come from the germline V gene (reference sequence).

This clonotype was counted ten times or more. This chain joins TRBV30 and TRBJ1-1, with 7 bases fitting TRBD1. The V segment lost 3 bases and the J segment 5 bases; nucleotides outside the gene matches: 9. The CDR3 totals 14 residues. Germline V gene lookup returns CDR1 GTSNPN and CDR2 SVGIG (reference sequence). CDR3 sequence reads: CAWRKTGLSTEAFF. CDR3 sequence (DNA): TGTGCCTGGAGGAAGACAGGGTTGTCAACTGAAGCTTTCTTT.

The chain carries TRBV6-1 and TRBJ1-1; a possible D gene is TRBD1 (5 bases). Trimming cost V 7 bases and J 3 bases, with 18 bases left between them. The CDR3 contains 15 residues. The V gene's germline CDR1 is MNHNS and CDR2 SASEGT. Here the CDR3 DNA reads TGTGCCAGCACCCCGGAGTCAGGGAGGTACACTGAAGCTTTCTTT. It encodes CASTPESGRYTEAFF.

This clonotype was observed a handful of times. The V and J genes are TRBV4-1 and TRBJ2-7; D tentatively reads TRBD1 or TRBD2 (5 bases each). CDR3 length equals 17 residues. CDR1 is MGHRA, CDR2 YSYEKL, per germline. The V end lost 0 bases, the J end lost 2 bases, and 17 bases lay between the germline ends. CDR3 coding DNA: TGCGCCAGCAGCCAAGATCTATCGGGACCAGGAACCTACGAGCAGTACTTC. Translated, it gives CASSQDLSGPGTYEQYF.

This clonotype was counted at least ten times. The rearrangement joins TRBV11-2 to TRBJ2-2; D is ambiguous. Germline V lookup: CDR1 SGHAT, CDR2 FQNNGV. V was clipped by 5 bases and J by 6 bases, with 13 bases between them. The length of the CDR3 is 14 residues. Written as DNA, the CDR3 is TGTGCCAGCAGCCCACGCAGGTTACCCGGGGAGCTGTTTTTT. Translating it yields CASSPRRLPGELFF.

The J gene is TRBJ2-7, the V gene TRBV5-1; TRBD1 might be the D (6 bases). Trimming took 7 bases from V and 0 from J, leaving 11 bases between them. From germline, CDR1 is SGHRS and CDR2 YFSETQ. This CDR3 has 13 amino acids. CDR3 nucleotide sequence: TGCGCCAGCCAGGACAGCAACTCCTACGAGCAGTACTTC. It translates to CASQDSNSYEQYF.

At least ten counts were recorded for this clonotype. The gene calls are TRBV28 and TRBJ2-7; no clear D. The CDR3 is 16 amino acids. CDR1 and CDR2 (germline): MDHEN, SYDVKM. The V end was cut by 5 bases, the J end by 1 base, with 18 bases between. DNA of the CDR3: TGTGCCAGCAGTCCATCGGTGGGCGGCCCTTCCTACGAGCAGTACTTC. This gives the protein CASSPSVGGPSYEQYF.

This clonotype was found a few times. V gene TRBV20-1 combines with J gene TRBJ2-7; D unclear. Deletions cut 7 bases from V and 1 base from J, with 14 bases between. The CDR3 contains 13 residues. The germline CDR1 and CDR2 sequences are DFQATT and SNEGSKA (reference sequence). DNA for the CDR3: TGCAGTGTTCCGACCGGGTCATCCTACGAGCAGTACTTC. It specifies CSVPTGSSYEQYF.

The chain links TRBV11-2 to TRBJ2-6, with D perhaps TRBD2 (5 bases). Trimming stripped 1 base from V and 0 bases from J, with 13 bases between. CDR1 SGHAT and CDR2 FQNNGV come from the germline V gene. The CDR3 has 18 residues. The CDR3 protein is CASSLGVRRNSGANVLTF. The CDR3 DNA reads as TGTGCCAGCAGCTTAGGCGTCCGGAGGAACTCTGGGGCCAACGTCCTGACTTTC. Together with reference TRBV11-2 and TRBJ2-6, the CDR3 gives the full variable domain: EAGVAQSPRYKIIEKRQSVAFWCNPISGHATLYWYQQILGQGPKLLIQFQNNGVVDDSQLPKDRFSAERLKGVDSTLKIQPAKLEDSAVYLCASSLGVRRNSGANVLTFGAGSRLTVL.

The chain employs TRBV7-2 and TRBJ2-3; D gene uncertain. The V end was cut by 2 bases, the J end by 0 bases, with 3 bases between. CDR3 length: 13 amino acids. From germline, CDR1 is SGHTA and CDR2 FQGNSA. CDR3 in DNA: TGTGCCAGCAGCTTATACAGCACAGATACGCAGTATTTT. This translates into CASSLYSTDTQYF.

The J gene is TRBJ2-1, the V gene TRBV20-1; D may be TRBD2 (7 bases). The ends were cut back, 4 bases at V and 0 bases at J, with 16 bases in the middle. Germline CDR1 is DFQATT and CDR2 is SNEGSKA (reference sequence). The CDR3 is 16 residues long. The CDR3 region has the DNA TGCAGTGCTATCAAGGGGGGGACAATCTCCTACAATGAGCAGTTCTTC. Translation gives CSAIKGGTISYNEQFF.